The 28 T cell receptor beta chains below were found in one sample sequenced in a study of T cell changes during pregnancy in multiple sclerosis. Clones were sequenced by immunoSEQ multiplex PCR, and TCRdb holds only the in-frame ones, with some missing. The data contain about 46,000 clones, 92% of them seen just once; the ten biggest clones take up around 0.37%. The sequencing used CD4+ T cells from peripheral blood mononuclear cells, collected after pregnancy. These receptors were collected from a female donor with multiple sclerosis, enrolled in a pregnancy study.

The J gene is TRBJ2-2, the V gene TRBV6-5; possibly TRBD2 for D (6 bases). This CDR3 is 16 amino acids long. Between the trimmed V and J ends, which lost 0 bases and 2 bases, there was a span of 10 bases. Germline CDR1 is MNHEY and CDR2 is SVGAGI. This CDR3 reads CASSYSWDSNTGELFF. In DNA form, the CDR3 reads TGTGCCAGCAGTTACTCATGGGACTCCAACACCGGGGAGCTGTTTTTT.

This clone was counted between two and nine times. The rearrangement uses TRBV4-1 and TRBJ1-1, with a weak D call TRBD1 (6 bases). The CDR3 spans 14 residues. Trimming took 6 bases from V and 6 from J, leaving 17 bases between them. CDR1 and CDR2 from the germline V gene are MGHRA and YSYEKL. The CDR3, as DNA: TGCGCCAGCAGGCAGGTACAGGGAACCCCTGAAGCTTTCTTT. It encodes CASRQVQGTPEAFF.

V and J are TRBV2 and TRBJ1-5; 8 bases align to TRBD1. The CDR3 sequence is 15 residues long. The germline gives CDR1 SNHLY, CDR2 FYNNEI. V was pared by 8 bases and J by 7 bases, with 13 bases of the junction left unmatched. The CDR3 sequence: CASALDGQGRQPQHF. The DNA for the CDR3 is TGTGCCAGCGCACTAGACGGACAGGGTCGGCAGCCCCAGCATTTT.

The chain recombines TRBV6-1 with TRBJ1-4, with 7 bases aligning to TRBD1. Per the germline V gene, CDR1 is MNHNS and CDR2 is SASEGT. J was trimmed by 2 bases and V by 2 bases; bases with no gene match: 8. This CDR3 is 17 amino acids long. The CDR3 loop reads CASSELNRGRTNEKLFF. DNA of the CDR3: TGTGCCAGCAGTGAATTGAACAGGGGTAGGACTAATGAAAAACTGTTTTTT.

The rearrangement uses TRBV28 and TRBJ2-7; TRBD1 matches 10 bases. This CDR3 spans 14 amino acids. The germline CDR1 and CDR2 sequences are MDHEN and SYDVKM. The ends lost 6 bases at V and 5 bases at J; junction bases unmatched: 7. The CDR3 loop is CASSIRQGANEQYF. As DNA, the CDR3 is TGTGCCAGCAGCATAAGACAGGGGGCCAACGAGCAGTACTTC.

This clone was observed a handful of times. This chain connects TRBV28 to TRBJ2-1, with D possibly TRBD1 on 8 matching bases. Between the trimmed V and J ends, which lost 11 bases and 6 bases, there was a span of 20 bases. Germline CDR1 and CDR2: MDHEN and SYDVKM. The CDR3 covers 14 residues. As DNA, the CDR3 is TGTGCCTTAAAAGGAACAGGGGGGGTCAATGAGCAGTTCTTC. Its translation is CALKGTGGVNEQFF.

The chain couples TRBV5-8 to TRBJ2-1, with 10 positions matching TRBD1. Trimming at V came to 0 bases and at J to 6 bases, leaving 3 bases not matched to a gene. Germline-derived CDR1 and CDR2 are SGHTS and YDEGEE. The CDR3 covers 15 residues. The CDR3 DNA sequence: TGTGCCAGCAGCTTGGGGGGACAGGGGAGCAATGAGCAGTTCTTC. Residues: CASSLGGQGSNEQFF.

This clone came up once. The chain uses TRBV5-1 and TRBJ2-1, with D hard to call. Trimming removed 2 bases from V and 1 base from J, with 10 bases in between. The V gene's germline CDR1 is SGHRS and CDR2 YFSETQ. The CDR3 consists of 15 residues. The CDR3 DNA is TGCGCCAGCAGCTTCGCAGGTGTGTCCTACAATGAGCAGTTCTTC. As protein: CASSFAGVSYNEQFF.

The chain couples TRBV15 to TRBJ1-4; no definite D call. Germline V lookup: CDR1 LNHNV, CDR2 YYDKDF (reference sequence). Trimming removed 1 base from V and 4 bases from J, with 10 bases in between. This CDR3 is built from 15 residues. The CDR3: CATSRVGGLNEKLFF. For the CDR3, the DNA is TGTGCCACCAGCAGAGTCGGTGGGCTTAATGAAAAACTGTTTTTT.

J is TRBJ1-3 and V is TRBV29-1; D gene uncertain. The CDR3 has 11 amino acids. The V gene's germline CDR1 is SQVTM and CDR2 ANQGSEA. The germline V and J ends were trimmed by 4 bases and 8 bases, with 9 bases remaining between them. The CDR3 reads CSVGRRDTIYF. Written as DNA, the CDR3 is TGCAGCGTTGGGAGGAGGGACACCATATATTTT.

This clone was observed once. The rearrangement links TRBV7-8 to TRBJ2-5, with TRBD1 matching 8 bases. The CDR3 covers 15 residues. Per the germline V gene, CDR1 is SGHVS and CDR2 is FQNEAQ. Trimming took 4 bases from V and 5 from J; bases not matched to a gene: 9. CDR3 residues: CASSYQTGVRETQYF. The CDR3 DNA follows: TGTGCCAGCAGCTACCAGACAGGGGTGAGGGAGACCCAGTACTTC.

V is TRBV7-2 and J is TRBJ2-7; maybe TRBD2 (7 bases). CDR3 length: 14 residues. Germline loops: CDR1 SGHTA, CDR2 FQGNSA. V shed 4 bases and J shed 6 bases, with 16 bases lying between them. The CDR3 spells CASSSRRGGVEQYF. As DNA, the CDR3 is TGTGCCAGCAGCTCCCGTAGGGGGGGGGTCGAGCAGTACTTC.

The chain joins TRBV30 to TRBJ1-5; possible D gene TRBD1, 5 bases. Trimming removed 2 bases at V and 9 bases at J, with 14 bases between. CDR1 is GTSNPN and CDR2 is SVGIG in the germline V gene (reference sequence). The CDR3 is 13 amino acids. The CDR3 reads CAWSPGGYGPQHF. CDR3 coding DNA: TGTGCCTGGAGTCCCGGGGGATATGGGCCCCAGCATTTT.

The chain carries TRBV2 and TRBJ2-7; D possibly corresponds to TRBD2 (5 bases). Germline CDR1 reads SNHLY; CDR2 reads FYNNEI. Between the trimmed V and J ends, which lost 8 bases and 1 base, there was a span of 6 bases. This CDR3 contains 11 residues. In DNA, the CDR3 is TGTGCCAGCCTAGCATCCTACGAGCAGTACTTC. Translation gives CASLASYEQYF. Full variable domain (outside the CDR3, taken from reference TRBV2 and TRBJ2-7): EPEVTQTPSHQVTQMGQEVILRCVPISNHLYFYWYRQILGQKVEFLVSFYNNEISEKSEIFDDQFSVERPDGSNFTLKIRSTKLEDSAMYFCASLASYEQYFGPGTRLTVT.

This clone came up once. The chain recombines TRBV4-1 with TRBJ2-3; TRBD2 is a possible D gene (5 bases). Looked up from germline, CDR1 is MGHRA and CDR2 is YSYEKL. The CDR3 loop spans 15 amino acids. V was cut by 0 bases and J by 6 bases, with 13 bases left in between. The CDR3 DNA reads as TGCGCCAGCAGCCAAGATAATCGAGGGCGGGATACGCAGTATTTT. It codes for CASSQDNRGRDTQYF.

The chain has TRBV2 and TRBJ2-7, with 7 bases aligning to TRBD2. Germline V CDR1 and CDR2: SNHLY, FYNNEI. After removal of 4 bases from V and 3 bases from J, the junction contained 12 bases not matched to a gene. The CDR3 is 16 amino acids. The CDR3 region has the DNA TGTGCCAGCAGTGCTACCGGGCTAGCGGCTTTCTACGAGCAGTACTTC. It translates to CASSATGLAAFYEQYF.

The gene calls are TRBV19 and TRBJ1-5, with D tentatively TRBD1 (5 bases). This CDR3 comprises 18 residues. V dropped 0 bases and J dropped 3 bases, with 18 bases sitting between them. Germline V lookup: CDR1 LNHDA, CDR2 SQIVND (reference sequence). CDR3 in DNA: TGTGCCAGTAGTATAGATCAGGGCCACAGGCCCTCCAATCAGCCCCAGCATTTT. It codes for CASSIDQGHRPSNQPQHF.

The chain has TRBV29-1 and TRBJ2-7; 13 bases are shared with TRBD2. The CDR3 covers 15 residues. Trimming cost V 6 bases and J 1 base; bases outside gene matches: 6. Germline V lookup: CDR1 SQVTM, CDR2 ANQGSEA. CDR3 coding DNA: TGCAGCGTGGTCCTGACTAGCGGGAGGTCCTACGAGCAGTACTTC. Amino acids: CSVVLTSGRSYEQYF.

The chain employs TRBV27 and TRBJ2-7; 16 bases fit TRBD2. J was trimmed by 5 bases and V by 4 bases; bases with no gene match: 8. The CDR3 has 17 amino acids. CDR1 is MNHEY and CDR2 is SMNVEV in the germline V gene (reference sequence). This CDR3 is CASSSGLAGGPIHEQYF. CDR3 nucleotide sequence: TGTGCCAGCAGTTCGGGACTAGCGGGAGGGCCAATCCACGAGCAGTACTTC.

The chain uses TRBV29-1 and TRBJ1-1; 9 nucleotides align to TRBD1. The germline CDR1 and CDR2 sequences are SQVTM and ANQGSEA. V gave up 5 bases and J gave up 1 base; unmatched junction bases: 14. This CDR3 spans 17 amino acids. This chain's CDR3 is CSVRSTGTGLRNTEAFF. The CDR3, as DNA: TGCAGCGTTAGGAGTACCGGGACAGGGCTAAGGAACACTGAAGCTTTCTTT.

This chain joins TRBV14 and TRBJ2-3; maybe TRBD2 (6 bases). Trimming removed 0 bases from V and 1 base from J, with 14 bases in between. The CDR3 runs to 17 residues. Germline assignment: CDR1 SGHDN and CDR2 FVKESK. CDR3: CASSQDVRRDRTDTQYF. The CDR3 bases are TGTGCCAGCAGCCAAGATGTAAGGAGGGATCGCACAGATACGCAGTATTTT.

This chain connects TRBV2 to TRBJ2-1, with a tentative D call TRBD1 (6 bases). Trimming took 11 bases from V and 5 from J, leaving 19 bases between them. Germline V CDR1 and CDR2: SNHLY, FYNNEI. The length of the CDR3 is 14 residues. The CDR3 sequence: CASGSGTTDNEQFF. Written as DNA, the CDR3 is TGTGCCTCGGGGTCCGGGACAACTGACAATGAGCAGTTCTTC. The full variable domain, in which reference TRBV2 and TRBJ2-1 provide the parts outside the CDR3, is EPEVTQTPSHQVTQMGQEVILRCVPISNHLYFYWYRQILGQKVEFLVSFYNNEISEKSEIFDDQFSVERPDGSNFTLKIRSTKLEDSAMYFCASGSGTTDNEQFFGPGTRLTVL.

This clone came up once. This chain links TRBV5-1 with TRBJ2-6; D gene unclear. Per germline, CDR1 SGHRS and CDR2 YFSETQ. This CDR3 has 15 residues. V shed 3 bases and J shed 2 bases, with 9 bases lying between them. As DNA, the CDR3 is TGCGCCAGCAGCTACTACCGGGCTGGGGCCAACGTCCTGACTTTC. Translation gives CASSYYRAGANVLTF.

The rearrangement joins TRBV7-2 to TRBJ2-1, with 10 bases identical to TRBD2. Looked up from germline, CDR1 is SGHTA and CDR2 is FQGNSA. With V trimmed by 2 bases and J by 9 bases, 4 bases remained unmatched. The CDR3 is 14 residues long. The CDR3 loop is CASSLLAGGGEQFF. CDR3 sequence (DNA): TGTGCCAGCAGCTTATTAGCGGGAGGAGGTGAGCAGTTCTTC.

This rearrangement joins TRBV4-3 to TRBJ2-1; 12 nucleotides agree with TRBD2. Trimming removed 2 bases from V and 2 bases from J; junction bases left unmatched: 1. The germline V gene has CDR1 LGHNA and CDR2 YSLEER. The CDR3 has 16 residues. CDR3 in amino acids: CASSQRTSGTYNEQFF. The DNA for the CDR3 is TGCGCCAGCAGCCAACGGACTAGCGGGACCTACAATGAGCAGTTCTTC.

Remarks on this clone: Other nucleotide sequences from this sample produce the same CDR3. The CDR3 DNA sequence: TGTGCCAGCAGTTTACAGGGGCCGAACACTGAAGCTTTCTTT. Its protein is CASSLQGPNTEAFF. The chain joins TRBV28 to TRBJ1-1, with TRBD1 as a possible D gene (6 bases). Trimming took off 2 bases at V and 1 base at J, with 8 bases between the two ends. Looked up from germline, CDR1 is MDHEN and CDR2 is SYDVKM. The CDR3 covers 14 residues.

The chain couples TRBV18 to TRBJ1-4, with 9 nucleotides matching TRBD1. Germline V lookup: CDR1 KGHSH, CDR2 LQKENI. CDR3 size: 15 residues. V gave up 3 bases and J gave up 4 bases; unmatched junction bases: 3. Here the CDR3 DNA reads TGTGCCAGCTCACCCCGACAGGGGGATAATGAAAAACTGTTTTTT. This codes for CASSPRQGDNEKLFF.

The CDR3 reads CASSLTTGQGRGNEQFF. The CDR3 coding sequence is TGCGCCAGCAGCTTGACAACGGGACAGGGAAGGGGCAATGAGCAGTTCTTC. The rearrangement joins TRBV5-1 to TRBJ2-1, with 9 bases fitting TRBD1. The germline gives CDR1 SGHRS, CDR2 YFSETQ. After removal of 1 base from V and 6 bases from J, the junction contained 11 bases not matched to a gene. This CDR3 spans 17 amino acids.